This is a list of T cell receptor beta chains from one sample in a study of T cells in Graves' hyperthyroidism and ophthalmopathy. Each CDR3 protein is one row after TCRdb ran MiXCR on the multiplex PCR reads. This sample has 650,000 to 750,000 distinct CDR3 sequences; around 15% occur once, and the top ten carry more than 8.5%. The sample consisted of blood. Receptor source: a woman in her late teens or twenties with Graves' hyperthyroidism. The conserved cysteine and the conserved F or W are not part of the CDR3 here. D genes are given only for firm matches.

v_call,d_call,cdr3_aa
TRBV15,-,ATSREGSGSYEQY
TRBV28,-,ASSFGFRGNQPQH
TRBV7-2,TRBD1,ASSSDRGFEELF
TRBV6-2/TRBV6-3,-,ASGPQGPTYGYT
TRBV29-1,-,SVLQRLADTQY
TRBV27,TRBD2,ASSLKGGPHEQY
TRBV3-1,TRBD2,ASSQVIAGVAGELF
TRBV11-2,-,ASSLDSPAGSIYGYT
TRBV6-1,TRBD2,ASRGSGRGNEQF
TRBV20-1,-,SAEFTDTQY
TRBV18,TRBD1,ASRTGDEAF
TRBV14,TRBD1,ASSQDRGQGDTGELF
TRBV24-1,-,ATSDRRGWGSTDTQY